This T cell receptor (beta chain) emerged from a study of OX40 agonist ivuxolimab in advanced cancers. At the level of the study: The mean age was roughly 60 years, ranging from about 20 to 79, with 82.7% of participants male. There were three patients with partial responses, one having hepatocellular carcinoma and two cutaneous melanoma.

About this clone itself: The antigen is not known.

Patients were ruled out by autoimmune disease history or systemic immunosuppression. The study's findings and limits: Both blood CD4+ and CD8+ T cells showed clonal growth by week 6 at 0.1 to 3.0 mg/kg.

V was clipped by 1 base and J by 0 bases; unmatched bases: 2. This CDR3 is 15 amino acids long. The germline gives CDR1 KGHSH, CDR2 LQKENI. Assay: immunoSEQ multiplex PCR; the TCRdb copy retains only in-frame clones and omits some. The table includes fewer than 85,000 clones, 85% detected once. The chain links TRBV18 to TRBJ2-7, with 8 bases aligning to TRBD2. This specimen was CD4+ or CD8+ T cells sorted from blood, taken in a trial of the OX40 agonist ivuxolimab. This receptor was obtained from an adult with an advanced solid tumor such as melanoma, head and neck, liver or kidney cancer. CDR3 amino acids: CASSPLAGPSYEQYF. The CDR3 DNA follows: TGTGCCAGCTCACCACTAGCGGGACCCTCCTACGAGCAGTACTTC.